Below are 18 T cell receptor beta chains sequenced from a single sample in a study of glioma-infiltrating T cells after dendritic cell vaccination. TCRdb keeps only in-frame clones here, not all; method: immunoSEQ multiplex PCR. This sample has approximately 82,000 clones; about 87% occur once, and the top ten carry approximately 2.9%. The sequenced sample was blood, obtained before dendritic cell vaccination. The receptors were gathered from a human donor with glioblastoma.

J is TRBJ1-3 and V is TRBV2, with 9 positions matching TRBD1. Trimming took 6 bases from V and 1 from J; bases not matched to a gene: 4. This CDR3 region has 15 residues. Germline-derived CDR1 and CDR2 are SNHLY and FYNNEI. Here the CDR3 reads CASSPDRGSGNTIYF. CDR3 nucleotide sequence: TGTGCCAGCAGCCCAGACAGGGGGTCTGGAAACACCATATATTTT.

This clone has only one observation. This CDR3 reads CASSIREMGEQYF. The CDR3 DNA follows: TGTGCCAGTAGTATCAGGGAAATGGGTGAGCAGTACTTC. The chain combines TRBV19 with TRBJ2-7, with a tentative D call TRBD1 (5 bases). The CDR3 length is 13 residues. Trimming removed 3 bases at V and 7 bases at J, with 13 bases between. CDR1 LNHDA and CDR2 SQIVND come from the germline V gene (reference sequence).

The chain combines TRBV4-1 with TRBJ2-2, with TRBD2 identical over 8 bases. This CDR3 has 16 amino acids. Germline loops: CDR1 MGHRA, CDR2 YSYEKL. Trimming took 2 bases from V and 4 from J; bases not matched to a gene: 6. CDR3 DNA: TGCGCCAGCAGCCAATTATCTCTAGCGGGCACCGGGGAGCTGTTTTTT. Protein sequence: CASSQLSLAGTGELFF.

This clone appeared a single time. This chain links TRBV9 with TRBJ2-7, with TRBD2 matching over 10 bases. Losses at the gene ends were 4 bases for V and 3 bases for J; bases not matched to a gene: 4. Germline CDR1 SGDLS, CDR2 YYNGEE. This CDR3 contains 14 residues. In DNA form, the CDR3 reads TGTGCCAGCAGCTCAAGCGGGGGGGGCTACGAGCAGTACTTC. Translation: CASSSSGGGYEQYF. Complete variable domain (other parts from reference TRBV9 and TRBJ2-7): DSGVTQTPKHLITATGQRVTLRCSPRSGDLSVYWYQQSLDQGLQFLIQYYNGEERAKGNILERFSAQQFPDLHSELNLSSLELGDSALYFCASSSSGGGYEQYFGPGTRLTVT.

The chain joins TRBV18 to TRBJ2-5, with D possibly TRBD1 on 5 matching bases. V dropped 1 base and J dropped 2 bases, with 14 bases sitting between them. The CDR3 is 16 amino acids. The V gene's germline CDR1 is KGHSH and CDR2 LQKENI. CDR3: CASSPRPGRFQETQYF. In DNA, the CDR3 is TGTGCCAGCTCACCACGCCCAGGGCGCTTTCAAGAGACCCAGTACTTC.

CDR3 DNA sequence: TGCGCCAGCAGCTCGGATAGCGGGAGATTTGGGACCCAGTACTTC. Translated, it gives CASSSDSGRFGTQYF. The chain joins TRBV5-1 to TRBJ2-5; TRBD2 matches 9 bases. The germline CDR1 and CDR2 sequences are SGHRS and YFSETQ. This CDR3 region has 15 residues. J was trimmed by 7 bases and V by 3 bases; bases with no gene match: 10.

The V gene is TRBV5-1, the J gene TRBJ2-1; 9 positions agree with TRBD2. J lost 0 bases, V lost 4 bases, and 5 bases had no gene match. The CDR3 is made up of 16 amino acids. Germline values: CDR1 SGHRS, CDR2 YFSETQ. The CDR3 here is CASSNRGGGSYNEQFF. The CDR3 region has the DNA TGCGCCAGCAGCAACCGCGGGGGGGGCTCCTACAATGAGCAGTTCTTC.

This sequence joins TRBV4-1 and TRBJ2-1, with 8 bases matching TRBD2. This CDR3 contains 16 residues. V lost 0 bases to trimming and J lost 7 bases; unmatched junction nucleotides: 8. Germline V gene lookup returns CDR1 MGHRA and CDR2 YSYEKL. CDR3 in DNA: TGCGCCAGCAGCCAAGAGGTAGTAGCGGGGTGGAATGAGCAGTTCTTC. Its translation is CASSQEVVAGWNEQFF.

The chain employs TRBV6-1 and TRBJ2-3; TRBD2 aligns across 13 bases. The CDR3 runs 17 residues. V shed 4 bases and J 3 bases; nucleotides not matched to a gene: 7. Germline V gene data show CDR1 as MNHNS and CDR2 as SASEGT. The CDR3 spells CASSVRTSGSGTDTQYF. The CDR3 bases are TGTGCCAGCAGTGTTCGGACTAGCGGGAGTGGGACAGATACGCAGTATTTT.

The V gene is TRBV12-2, the J gene TRBJ2-4; TRBD2, the D gene given by the table, was not confirmed from the DNA. TRBV12-2 is a pseudogene. CDR3 length: 17 amino acids. The CDR3 nucleotides are TGTGCAAGTCGAGCTACTCAAGCGGGACTAGCCAAAAACATTCAGTACTTC. Amino acid sequence: CASRATQAGLAKNIQYF.

The chain combines TRBV2 with TRBJ1-2; TRBD1 matches 7 bases. The germline V gene encodes CDR1 SNHLY and CDR2 FYNNEI. This CDR3 spans 14 amino acids. Germline trimming cut 3 bases from V and 8 bases from J; bases unmatched to any gene: 9. CDR3 nucleotides: TGTGCCAGCAGTGATCAGGGGGGCACGGGGGGCTACACCTTC. Translation: CASSDQGGTGGYTF.

The V and J genes are TRBV5-1 and TRBJ2-2, with a possible D match to TRBD1 (5 bases). Trimming took off 1 base at V and 6 bases at J, with 13 bases between the two ends. Germline CDR1 SGHRS, CDR2 YFSETQ. CDR3 size: 15 residues. CDR3 in DNA: TGCGCCAGCAGCTTGTCTGACAGTTGGGCCGGGGAGCTGTTTTTT. Translated, it gives CASSLSDSWAGELFF.

This clone was seen a single time. The chain joins TRBV7-2 to TRBJ2-7, with a weak D call TRBD2 (6 bases). Trimming left V 5 bases short and J 1 base short, with 15 bases between. The CDR3 runs to 15 residues. The germline V gene has CDR1 SGHTA and CDR2 FQGNSA. CDR3 DNA sequence: TGTGCCAGCAGCCCAGTGGCTGGGGGGTCCTACGAGCAGTACTTC. Translation: CASSPVAGGSYEQYF.

As DNA, the CDR3 is TGTGCCAGCAGCTTGGTAGGTGGGACAGCTAGCAATCAGCCCCAGCATTTT. Its protein is CASSLVGGTASNQPQHF. This sequence joins TRBV5-8 and TRBJ1-5, with TRBD1 matching over 7 bases. V was pared by 0 bases and J by 0 bases, with 6 bases of the junction left unmatched. The CDR3 consists of 17 residues. Germline V gene data show CDR1 as SGHTS and CDR2 as YDEGEE.

This clone came up a few times. The V gene is TRBV19, the J gene TRBJ1-4; unclear D gene. Germline V gene data show CDR1 as LNHDA and CDR2 as SQIVND (reference sequence). V was clipped by 3 bases and J by 7 bases, with 12 bases between them. The CDR3 consists of 14 residues. The CDR3 region is CASSMDQAGEKLFF. The CDR3 bases are TGTGCCAGTAGTATGGATCAGGCGGGTGAAAAACTGTTTTTT.

The chain couples TRBV11-2 to TRBJ2-7, with 11 bases lining up with TRBD2. The CDR3 sequence is 16 residues long. The germline CDR1 and CDR2 sequences are SGHAT and FQNNGV. With V trimmed by 4 bases and J by 0 bases, 5 bases remained unmatched. CDR3 bases: TGTGCCAGCAGCTCCAGACTAGCGGGAAGCTCCTACGAGCAGTACTTC. It is translated as CASSSRLAGSSYEQYF.

The chain carries TRBV9 and TRBJ1-4; TRBD1 matches at 7 bases. CDR3 length: 16 residues. Germline V gene lookup returns CDR1 SGDLS and CDR2 YYNGEE. V gave up 3 bases and J gave up 2 bases; unmatched junction bases: 7. Here the CDR3 DNA reads TGTGCCAGCAGCGCCGACAGGGAGGAGACTAATGAAAAACTGTTTTTT. Translated, it gives CASSADREETNEKLFF.

The chain uses TRBV5-1 and TRBJ2-5; 7 bases map to TRBD2. Trimming at V came to 3 bases and at J to 5 bases, leaving 7 bases not matched to a gene. Germline CDR1 SGHRS, CDR2 YFSETQ. The CDR3 covers 14 residues. In DNA form, the CDR3 reads TGCGCCAGCAGCTCCCGGGACTACCTTGAGACCCAGTACTTC. Its translation: CASSSRDYLETQYF.